Following are 14 T cell receptor beta chains from one sample sequenced in a study of T cell repertoires in cytomegalovirus infection (dated by TCRdb to between 2019 and 2020). The sample's treatment or condition label is to be understood as: in vitro stimulation with specific CMV peptide epitopes to enrich CMV-specific T cells. The instrument given in TCRdb is Illumina HiSeq 1500. TCRdb cleaned the public reads at Q25 with fastp, built clones with MiXCR and kept in-frame beta chains. Rows merge per CDR3 protein into single entries with the most common DNA and genes. For this sample the table gives about 890,000 distinct CDR3 sequences, of which 30% to 40% were detected only once. 10% to 15% of the sample is in the top ten clones. These receptors have no known antigen. Sequenced here: cultured CD8+ T cells from PBMCs, sampled from culture after CMV antigen stimulation. The receptors shown here come from a human donor in good health (CMV status not recorded). Some clones in this sample may be carry-over from other donors' samples.

The table lists this clonotype with many counts. V gene TRBV7-8 combines with J gene TRBJ2-2; 15 nucleotides align to TRBD2. J was trimmed by 0 bases and V by 5 bases; bases with no gene match: 4. This CDR3 has 18 amino acids. The germline V gene has CDR1 SGHVS and CDR2 FQNEAQ. The CDR3 DNA reads TGTGCCAGCAGCCTCGGACTAGCGGGGGGGACGAACACCGGGGAGCTGTTTTTT. Translating gives CASSLGLAGGTNTGELFF.

In this sample, this clonotype turned up many times. The V call is TRBV7-8, the J call TRBJ2-2; TRBD1 agrees at 7 bases. V was clipped by 5 bases and J by 4 bases; unmatched bases: 10. Germline CDR1 and CDR2: SGHVS and FQNEAQ. CDR3 length equals 16 residues. For the CDR3, the DNA is TGTGCCAGCAGCCCGCATCTACAGGGGCCCACCGGGGAGCTGTTTTTT. Amino acids: CASSPHLQGPTGELFF.

There are a few counts of this clonotype. The chain recombines TRBV6-6 with TRBJ2-7; weak D call: TRBD1 (5 bases). With 0 bases removed from V and 3 bases from J, the gap between germline ends came to 12 bases. Per germline, CDR1 MNHNY and CDR2 SVGAGI (reference sequence). The CDR3 has 15 amino acids. In nucleotides, the CDR3 is TGTGCCAGCAGTTACTCAGGTGACAGCCACTACGAGCAGTACTTC. Amino acids: CASSYSGDSHYEQYF.

The sample holds many counts of this clonotype. The chain joins TRBV7-2 to TRBJ1-2; perhaps TRBD1 as D (5 bases). V lost 5 bases and J 8 bases, leaving 18 bases between the germline ends. The CDR3 is 14 amino acids. The germline V gene encodes CDR1 SGHTA and CDR2 FQGNSA. In DNA form, the CDR3 reads TGTGCCAGCAGCCCCGGGGGGTGGGGCCGGGGCTACACCTTC. It codes for CASSPGGWGRGYTF.

A remark on this clonotype: The germline gene is not matched at one end of the junction; a read error may be the cause. This rearrangement joins TRBV20-1 to TRBJ2-3, with unresolved D. Germline-derived CDR1 and CDR2 are DFQATT and SNEGSKA (reference sequence). This CDR3 has 13 amino acids. CDR3 coding DNA: TGCAGTGCTGGAGACGGATACACAGATACGCAGTATTTT. It specifies CSAGDGYTDTQYF.

This clonotype appeared a few times. The chain is built from TRBV5-1 and TRBJ1-1, with D uncertain. Germline V lookup: CDR1 SGHRS, CDR2 YFSETQ. CDR3 length: 15 amino acids. The V and J ends lost 0 bases and 1 base respectively, with 10 bases between them. CDR3 nucleotide sequence: TGCGCCAGCAGCTTGGAACCCCCAGGGAACACTGAAGCTTTCTTT. This codes for CASSLEPPGNTEAFF.

The chain is built from TRBV15 and TRBJ1-5; TRBD1 agrees at 8 bases. This CDR3 has 14 residues. Per germline, CDR1 LNHNV and CDR2 YYDKDF (reference sequence). V lost 6 bases and J lost 3; bases outside the gene matches: 4. Written as DNA, the CDR3 is TGTGCCACCAGGTCCAGGGGGCCCAATCAGCCCCAGCATTTT. This gives the protein CATRSRGPNQPQHF.

The gene calls are TRBV25-1 and TRBJ2-2; 12 bases align to TRBD2. This CDR3 is 16 amino acids long. V lost 6 bases and J lost 7; bases outside the gene matches: 9. Germline V gene data show CDR1 as MGHDK and CDR2 as SYGVNS. Here the CDR3 reads CASRRGLAGRDGELFF. Here the CDR3 DNA reads TGTGCCAGCAGGAGGGGACTAGCGGGCCGGGACGGGGAGCTGTTTTTT. Full variable domain (remainder filled in from reference TRBV25-1 and TRBJ2-2): EADIYQTPRYLVIGTGKKITLECSQTMGHDKMYWYQQDPGMELHLIHYSYGVNSTEKGDLSSESTVSRIRTEHFPLTLESARPSHTSQYLCASRRGLAGRDGELFFGEGSRLTVL.

The CDR3 sequence is CASRGWDPMVAEAFF. As DNA, the CDR3 is TGTGCCAGCAGGGGATGGGACCCCATGGTGGCTGAAGCTTTCTTT. This chain links TRBV6-1 with TRBJ1-1; tentative D call: TRBD1 (5 bases). V was cut by 6 bases and J by 6 bases, with 20 bases left in between. The CDR3 is 15 amino acids. CDR1 is MNHNS, CDR2 SASEGT, per germline.

The chain carries TRBV2 and TRBJ1-2; 7 bases fit TRBD1. Germline values: CDR1 SNHLY, CDR2 FYNNEI. The CDR3 has 13 residues. The V gene end was trimmed by 10 bases and the J gene end by 6 bases; junction bases not matched to a gene: 11. This CDR3 is CATLKQGYDGYTF. The CDR3 DNA is TGTGCCACCCTGAAACAGGGGTATGATGGCTACACCTTC.

The chain employs TRBV25-1 and TRBJ1-2, with D possibly matching TRBD1 (6 bases). V was trimmed by 8 bases and J by 4 bases, leaving 14 bases between them. The CDR3 totals 13 residues. Germline CDR1 MGHDK, CDR2 SYGVNS. Here the CDR3 reads CASSNRAFYGYTF. The DNA of the CDR3 is TGTGCCAGCTCCAACAGGGCGTTCTATGGCTACACCTTC.

The chain employs TRBV7-4 and TRBJ1-1; D is unresolved. The ends were cut back, 5 bases at V and 6 bases at J, with 10 bases in the middle. In germline, CDR1 is SGHVT, CDR2 SQSDAQ. The CDR3 is 12 amino acids. CDR3 in amino acids: CASSRGYPEAFF. CDR3 sequence (DNA): TGTGCCAGCAGCAGAGGGTACCCTGAAGCTTTCTTT.

The sample holds a few counts of this clonotype. The chain recombines TRBV10-3 with TRBJ1-2; 9 nucleotides match TRBD1. Germline V gene sequence: CDR1 ENHRY, CDR2 SYGVKD. Germline trimming cut 0 bases from V and 8 bases from J; bases unmatched to any gene: 7. The CDR3 runs 15 residues. The CDR3: CAISESRGTGFGYTF. Written as DNA, the CDR3 is TGTGCCATCAGTGAGTCGCGGGGGACAGGGTTCGGCTACACCTTC.

The CDR3 is CASSLQSPRLANEKLFF. The DNA of the CDR3 is TGTGCCAGCAGCTTGCAGAGCCCCAGGCTGGCTAATGAAAAACTGTTTTTT. V usage is TRBV5-6 and J usage is TRBJ1-4; D is uncertain. The V end lost 1 base, the J end lost 3 bases, and 16 bases lay between the germline ends. The CDR3 is 17 amino acids. CDR1 is SGHDT and CDR2 is YYEEEE in the germline V gene.